These 14 T cell receptor beta chains came from one sample sequenced in a study of cytotoxic CD8 clonotypes in ibrutinib-treated CLL (dated by TCRdb to the early 2020s). The library was obtained by the immunoSEQ multiplex PCR assay. Here the immuneACCESS table is served through TCRdb, limited to in-frame sequences with V and J called. Missing clones are a known gap in these copies; in checked studies unresolved V genes cover under half, and the rest lacks a known reason. The sample has approximately 170,000 clones on record, around nine tenths of them singletons. The ten largest make up over 2.5% of the sample. Explained via the paper, the time point label denotes: progressive disease on ibrutinib. This sample comprised PBMCs, obtained at disease progression, from a patient treated with ibrutinib. These TCRs come from a human donor with chronic lymphocytic leukemia.

This chain connects TRBV7-8 to TRBJ1-2; D is undetermined. This CDR3 is 10 amino acids long. V dropped 4 bases and J dropped 4 bases, with 1 base sitting between them. Germline CDR1 is SGHVS and CDR2 is FQNEAQ. The CDR3 region is CASSSYGYTF. The CDR3 nucleotides read TGTGCCAGCAGCTCCTATGGCTACACCTTC.

This rearrangement joins TRBV2 to TRBJ2-7; the D is unclear. The V and J ends lost 0 bases and 3 bases respectively, with 12 bases between them. The CDR3 runs to 15 residues. Germline assignment: CDR1 SNHLY and CDR2 FYNNEI. CDR3 amino acids: CASSEAARLGYEQYF. CDR3 sequence (DNA): TGTGCCAGCAGTGAAGCCGCCAGACTTGGCTACGAGCAGTACTTC.

The genes are TRBV19 and TRBJ2-3; D ambiguous. CDR1 is LNHDA, CDR2 SQIVND, per germline (reference sequence). The CDR3 is made up of 15 amino acids. V shed 3 bases and J shed 4 bases, with 14 bases lying between them. The CDR3 loop is CASSIEDRGPDTQYF. Here the CDR3 DNA reads TGTGCCAGTAGTATTGAGGATCGTGGCCCAGATACGCAGTATTTT.

This chain links TRBV29-1 with TRBJ2-7; D is uncertain. Germline V lookup: CDR1 SQVTM, CDR2 ANQGSEA. CDR3 length: 13 amino acids. V was shortened by 4 bases and J by 5 bases, with 15 bases between the two germline ends. This CDR3 reads CSVATLALNEQYF. The CDR3 DNA follows: TGCAGCGTTGCAACCTTAGCTCTGAACGAGCAGTACTTC.

This sequence joins TRBV7-9 and TRBJ1-2, with D unresolved. With 6 bases removed from V and 6 bases from J, the gap between germline ends came to 17 bases. The CDR3 has 14 residues. CDR1 is SEHNR and CDR2 is FQNEAQ in the germline V gene (reference sequence). The CDR3 loop is CASRPLWPGDGYTF. The CDR3 DNA reads as TGTGCCAGCAGGCCCTTATGGCCCGGCGATGGCTACACCTTC. Full variable domain (outside the CDR3, taken from reference TRBV7-9 and TRBJ1-2): DTGVSQNPRHKITKRGQNVTFRCDPISEHNRLYWYRQTLGQGPEFLTYFQNEAQLEKSRLLSDRFSAERPKGSFSTLEIQRTEQGDSAMYLCASRPLWPGDGYTFGSGTRLTVV.

This chain links TRBV4-1 with TRBJ2-7, with 7 bases aligning to TRBD1. The CDR3 is 13 amino acids. Germline lookup yields CDR1 MGHRA and CDR2 YSYEKL. Trimming removed 1 base from V and 7 bases from J; junction bases left unmatched: 4. The CDR3 nucleotides are TGCGCCAGCAGCCAAGGTACAGGGGTTGAGCAGTACTTC. Residues: CASSQGTGVEQYF.

This rearrangement joins TRBV28 to TRBJ2-4; 7 nucleotides line up with TRBD2. V lost 2 bases to trimming and J lost 5 bases; unmatched junction nucleotides: 15. Germline V gene sequence: CDR1 MDHEN, CDR2 SYDVKM. This CDR3 has 18 amino acids. As DNA, the CDR3 is TGTGCCAGCAGTTTAAGGGGCGGGAGCTGGGGTGTCCAAAACATTCAGTACTTC. Amino acids: CASSLRGGSWGVQNIQYF.

This clone has only a few counts. The J gene is TRBJ2-2, the V gene TRBV6-6; possibly TRBD2 for D (6 bases). The length of the CDR3 is 15 residues. With 7 bases removed from V and 0 bases from J, the gap between germline ends came to 12 bases. The V gene's germline CDR1 is MNHNY and CDR2 SVGAGI (reference sequence). The CDR3 DNA follows: TGTGCCAGCAAGAATCAGCGGGCGAACACCGGGGAGCTGTTTTTT. It encodes CASKNQRANTGELFF.

The chain uses TRBV6-6 and TRBJ1-2, with a possible D match to TRBD1 (5 bases). Per the germline V gene, CDR1 is MNHNY and CDR2 is SVGAGI (reference sequence). This CDR3 is built from 12 residues. The V end was cut by 8 bases, the J end by 8 bases, with 15 bases between. Written as DNA, the CDR3 is TGTGCCAGCGAAGAGAGGGGTGGCGGCTACACCTTC. Translating it yields CASEERGGGYTF.

The chain joins TRBV30 to TRBJ1-1; D is unresolved. Germline V gene lookup returns CDR1 GTSNPN and CDR2 SVGIG (reference sequence). V was clipped by 5 bases and J by 2 bases, with 6 bases between them. The CDR3 spans 11 residues. The CDR3 loop reads CAWVGNTEAFF. In nucleotides, the CDR3 is TGTGCCTGGGTGGGTAACACTGAAGCTTTCTTT. The whole variable domain, filled in from reference TRBV30 and TRBJ1-1, reads SQTIHQWPATLVQPVGSPLSLECTVEGTSNPNLYWYRQAAGRGLQLLFYSVGIGQISSEVPQNLSASRPQDRQFILSSKKLLLSDSGFYLCAWVGNTEAFFGQGTRLTVV.

The rearrangement joins TRBV5-6 to TRBJ2-5; tentatively, D is TRBD1 (6 bases). Germline loops: CDR1 SGHDT, CDR2 YYEEEE. CDR3 length equals 15 residues. Trimming pared 4 bases from V and 1 base from J, leaving 14 bases between. Here the CDR3 reads CASSRPDSVQETQYF. CDR3 sequence (DNA): TGTGCCAGCAGCCGACCGGACAGTGTCCAAGAGACCCAGTACTTC.

The V gene is TRBV6-5, the J gene TRBJ2-1, with 9 nucleotides matching TRBD1. Germline-derived CDR1 and CDR2 are MNHEY and SVGAGI. The CDR3 extends over 15 amino acids. The trim removed 6 bases at V and 7 bases at J, leaving 10 bases unmatched. As DNA, the CDR3 is TGTGCCAGCAGAAGGGACAGGGAGGTTGTGAATGAGCAGTTCTTC. This gives the protein CASRRDREVVNEQFF.

This chain uses TRBV10-3 with TRBJ2-3, with 8 bases identical to TRBD1. V was clipped by 10 bases and J by 0 bases; unmatched bases: 9. This CDR3 spans 15 amino acids. Germline CDR1 ENHRY, CDR2 SYGVKD. The CDR3 is CATTGGSGSTDTQYF. DNA of the CDR3: TGTGCCACCACAGGGGGTTCAGGGAGCACAGATACGCAGTATTTT.

This clone was seen a handful of times. The gene calls are TRBV9 and TRBJ2-6; no definite D call. There are 16 residues in the CDR3. Germline V gene sequence: CDR1 SGDLS, CDR2 YYNGEE. V was trimmed by 3 bases and J by 0 bases, leaving 10 bases between them. The CDR3 reads CASSADGPSGANVLTF. DNA for the CDR3: TGTGCCAGCAGCGCCGACGGCCCCTCTGGGGCCAACGTCCTGACTTTC.